The 21 T cell receptor beta chains below all came from one sample that was sequenced in a study of Ad26.COV2.S vaccination and SARS-CoV-2 variants. Treatment indicated: 15 to 20 received Ad26.COV2.S at low or high dose, single or two shots; roughly five received placebo; per-sample allocation not given. Repertoires come from day 63 after the first vaccine or placebo injection. Repertoires were generated with immunoSEQ multiplex PCR, while TCRdb's copy carries only in-frame clones and drops some. The sample comprises some 350,000 clones, roughly 90% of which are singletons, and about 5% rests with the top ten. Specimen: peripheral blood, collected in a trial of Ad26.COV2.S vaccine versus placebo. All receptors come from a person between 18 and 65 years old who received the Ad26.COV2.S COVID-19 vaccine or a placebo.

The chain has TRBV5-4 and TRBJ2-6; D uncertain. The CDR3 covers 18 residues. The germline CDR1 and CDR2 sequences are SGHNT and YYREEE (reference sequence). V was trimmed by 1 base and J by 0 bases, leaving 14 bases between them. The CDR3 region has the DNA TGTGCCAGCAGCTTGTTATTCCCAATGCACTCTGGGGCCAACGTCCTGACTTTC. Its translation is CASSLLFPMHSGANVLTF.

J is TRBJ2-1 and V is TRBV19; 9 nucleotides agree with TRBD1. The CDR3 loop spans 17 amino acids. The germline CDR1 and CDR2 sequences are LNHDA and SQIVND (reference sequence). With V trimmed by 5 bases and J by 7 bases, 15 bases remained unmatched. Here the CDR3 reads CASSAPGTGHWINEQFF. CDR3 coding DNA: TGTGCCAGTAGTGCCCCCGGGACAGGGCATTGGATAAATGAGCAGTTCTTC.

The V call is TRBV3-1 (or the pseudogene TRBV3-2), the J call TRBJ2-3; 8 nucleotides line up with TRBD1. The length of the CDR3 is 15 residues. Germline-derived CDR1 and CDR2 are LGHDT and YNNKEL (reference sequence). Trimming cost V 4 bases and J 0 bases; bases outside gene matches: 3. CDR3 amino acids: CASSPRTGSTDTQYF. The CDR3 DNA reads as TGTGCCAGCAGCCCTCGGACAGGGAGCACAGATACGCAGTATTTT.

The chain has TRBV4-3 and TRBJ1-3; D unclear. Germline CDR1 LGHNA, CDR2 YSLEER. Trimming took 0 bases from V and 4 from J, leaving 13 bases between them. There are 16 residues in the CDR3. The CDR3 nucleotides read TGCGCCAGCAGCCAAGAGTTGTCAGACGAGGGAAACACCATATATTTT. Its translation is CASSQELSDEGNTIYF.

CDR3 nucleotide sequence: TGTGCCAGCAGCTCTGAACGGACGAACACCGGGGAGCTGTTTTTT. Protein: CASSSERTNTGELFF. V and J are TRBV7-3 and TRBJ2-2; no clear D. Germline CDR1 is SGHTA and CDR2 is FQGTGA. The CDR3 consists of 15 residues. V was trimmed by 4 bases and J by 0 bases, leaving 9 bases between them.

The chain uses TRBV9 and TRBJ2-1, with D hard to call. CDR1 is SGDLS and CDR2 is YYNGEE in the germline V gene. This CDR3 region has 15 residues. Trimming pared 0 bases from V and 4 bases from J, leaving 11 bases between. The CDR3: CASSVATSSYNEQFF. CDR3 in DNA: TGTGCCAGCAGCGTAGCGACGAGTTCTTACAATGAGCAGTTCTTC.

The gene calls are TRBV24-1 and TRBJ2-2; either TRBD1 or TRBD2 may fit D (5 bases each). CDR1 is KGHDR and CDR2 is SFDVKD in the germline V gene. V shed 4 bases and J shed 7 bases, with 18 bases lying between them. The CDR3 extends over 16 amino acids. CDR3 DNA: TGTGCCACCAGTGACACGACCCCAGGGAGCCACGGGGAGCTGTTTTTT. This encodes CATSDTTPGSHGELFF.

The chain couples TRBV10-3 to TRBJ2-7; D not certain. Trimming stripped 4 bases from V and 2 bases from J, with 6 bases between. The CDR3 consists of 12 residues. Germline V CDR1 and CDR2: ENHRY, SYGVKD. The CDR3 sequence is CAISGRPYEQYF. As DNA, the CDR3 is TGTGCCATCAGTGGCAGACCCTACGAGCAGTACTTC.

The V call is TRBV15, the J call TRBJ2-2; 9 positions match TRBD2. Germline trimming cut 3 bases from V and 7 bases from J; bases unmatched to any gene: 6. The CDR3 is 15 residues long. Germline-derived CDR1 and CDR2 are LNHNV and YYDKDF (reference sequence). CDR3 amino acids: CATSSGALAGGELFF. CDR3 bases: TGTGCCACCAGCAGTGGTGCACTAGCGGGCGGGGAGCTGTTTTTT.

The rearrangement links TRBV18 to TRBJ1-1; no reliable D call. The CDR3 consists of 21 residues. The V end was cut by 3 bases, the J end by 0 bases, with 29 bases between. Germline values: CDR1 KGHSH, CDR2 LQKENI. The DNA of the CDR3 is TGTGCCAGCTCACCCATCAGCGGCTATGCCGCGTTAGTAATCATGAACACTGAAGCTTTCTTT. It yields the protein CASSPISGYAALVIMNTEAFF.

Concerning this clone: The same CDR3 also results from other DNA sequences found in this sample. The gene calls are TRBV3-1 (or the pseudogene TRBV3-2) and TRBJ1-5, with D unresolved. The CDR3 runs 12 residues. Germline V gene lookup returns CDR1 LGHDT and CDR2 YNNKEL (reference sequence). The germline V and J ends were trimmed by 0 bases and 6 bases, with 3 bases remaining between them. CDR3 region: CASSQDTQPQHF. The CDR3 DNA reads TGTGCCAGCAGCCAAGACACTCAGCCCCAGCATTTT.

The rearrangement uses TRBV7-9 and TRBJ1-4; 10 positions match TRBD1. V gave up 4 bases and J gave up 6 bases; unmatched junction bases: 17. The CDR3 is 19 amino acids. CDR1 and CDR2 (germline): SEHNR, FQNEAQ (reference sequence). The CDR3 nucleotides read TGTGCCAGCAGCTCCAGTGGGGGACAGGGGCCCCTCTCGTATGAAAAACTGTTTTTT. This gives the protein CASSSSGGQGPLSYEKLFF.

This chain links TRBV24-1 with TRBJ1-2; no definite D call. The CDR3 totals 11 residues. Germline V gene data show CDR1 as KGHDR and CDR2 as SFDVKD. Trimming took off 4 bases at V and 3 bases at J, with 2 bases between the two ends. The CDR3 region has the DNA TGTGCCACCAGTGACCACTATGGCTACACCTTC. Translated, it gives CATSDHYGYTF.

This chain links TRBV18 with TRBJ1-1; D not resolved. This CDR3 region has 15 residues. Between the trimmed V and J ends, which lost 3 bases and 1 base, there was a span of 12 bases. Germline assignment: CDR1 KGHSH and CDR2 LQKENI. CDR3 nucleotides: TGTGCCAGCTCACCCCAACCGGGTGGGAACACTGAAGCTTTCTTT. Protein product: CASSPQPGGNTEAFF.

This sequence joins TRBV3-1 (or the pseudogene TRBV3-2) and TRBJ1-1; TRBD1 aligns across 8 bases. The CDR3 totals 16 residues. Germline V CDR1 and CDR2: LGHDT, YNNKEL (reference sequence). V shed 0 bases, J shed 4 bases, and the junction held 7 bases outside the gene matches. The CDR3 nucleotides are TGTGCCAGCAGCCAAGAAGGGTCAGGGGGCCTCACTGAAGCTTTCTTT. Translating gives CASSQEGSGGLTEAFF.

A single count supports this clone. This chain links TRBV5-1 with TRBJ2-2, with D maybe TRBD1 (5 bases). Trimming removed 0 bases from V and 7 bases from J, with 16 bases in between. There are 16 residues in the CDR3. Germline V gene sequence: CDR1 SGHRS, CDR2 YFSETQ. This chain's CDR3 is CASSLVRAEVIGELFF. The CDR3 DNA follows: TGCGCCAGCAGCTTGGTCAGGGCAGAGGTGATCGGGGAGCTGTTTTTT.

The chain couples TRBV19 to TRBJ2-3, with TRBD2 identical over 8 bases. The CDR3 is 20 amino acids. Trimming took 6 bases from V and 0 from J; bases not matched to a gene: 20. From germline, CDR1 is LNHDA and CDR2 SQIVND (reference sequence). The CDR3 region has the DNA TGTGCCAGTAGCCAATCTTCAGCGGGGGACCACATTACTAGCACAGATACGCAGTATTTT. It specifies CASSQSSAGDHITSTDTQYF.

This chain joins TRBV3-1 (or the pseudogene TRBV3-2) and TRBJ2-1; 8 bases match TRBD2. Germline trimming cut 4 bases from V and 7 bases from J; bases unmatched to any gene: 18. Germline V gene data show CDR1 as LGHDT and CDR2 as YNNKEL (reference sequence). CDR3 length: 18 residues. CDR3 sequence reads: CASSPPMRLAPKGNEQFF. The CDR3 nucleotides are TGTGCCAGCAGCCCGCCGATGAGACTAGCGCCGAAGGGGAATGAGCAGTTCTTC.

This sequence joins TRBV3-1 (or the pseudogene TRBV3-2) and TRBJ1-6; D uncertain. The germline V gene has CDR1 LGHDT and CDR2 YNNKEL (reference sequence). V dropped 5 bases and J dropped 8 bases, with 10 bases sitting between them. The CDR3 consists of 13 residues. DNA for the CDR3: TGTGCCAGCAGCGTGGGCGAGGATTCACCCCTCCACTTT. Residues: CASSVGEDSPLHF.

The rearrangement links TRBV18 to TRBJ1-1, with D possibly matching TRBD1 (6 bases). Trimming removed 2 bases from V and 6 bases from J, with 19 bases in between. This CDR3 region has 16 residues. Germline V gives CDR1 KGHSH, CDR2 LQKENI. The CDR3 is CASSPTTTGWGSEAFF. In DNA, the CDR3 is TGTGCCAGCTCACCAACTACTACAGGGTGGGGTTCTGAAGCTTTCTTT. Supplemented by reference TRBV18 and TRBJ1-1, the full variable domain reads NAGVMQNPRHLVRRRGQEARLRCSPMKGHSHVYWYRQLPEEGLKFMVYLQKENIIDESGMPKERFSAEFPKEGPSILRIQQVVRGDSAAYFCASSPTTTGWGSEAFFGQGTRLTVV.

This clone was seen once. The chain recombines TRBV27 with TRBJ2-6; tentatively, D is TRBD1 or TRBD2 (5 bases each). This CDR3 spans 16 amino acids. V was cut by 6 bases and J by 0 bases, with 12 bases left in between. Germline lookup yields CDR1 MNHEY and CDR2 SMNVEV (reference sequence). The CDR3 here is CASRYRDGSGANVLTF. CDR3 nucleotides: TGTGCCAGCAGATACCGGGACGGCTCTGGGGCCAACGTCCTGACTTTC.